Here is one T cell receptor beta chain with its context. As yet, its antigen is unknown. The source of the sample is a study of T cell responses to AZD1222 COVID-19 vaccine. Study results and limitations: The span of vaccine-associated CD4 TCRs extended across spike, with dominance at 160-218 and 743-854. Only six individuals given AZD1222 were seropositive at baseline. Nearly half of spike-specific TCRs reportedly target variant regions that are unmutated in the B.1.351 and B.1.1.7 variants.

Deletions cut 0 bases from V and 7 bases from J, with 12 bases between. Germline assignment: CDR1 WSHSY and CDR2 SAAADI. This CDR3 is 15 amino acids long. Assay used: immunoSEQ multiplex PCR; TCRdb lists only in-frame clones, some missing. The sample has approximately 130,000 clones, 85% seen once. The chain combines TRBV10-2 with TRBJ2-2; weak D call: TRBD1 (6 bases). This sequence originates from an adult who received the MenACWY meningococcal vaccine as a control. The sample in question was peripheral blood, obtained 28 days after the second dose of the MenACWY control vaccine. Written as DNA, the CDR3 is TGCGCCAGCAGTGAGTCGCGAGCAGGGGTCGGGGAGCTGTTTTTT. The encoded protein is CASSESRAGVGELFF.